The next 24 T cell receptor beta chains were all read from a single sample in a study of CD8+ T cells in alopecia areata. Following extraction, RNA underwent reverse transcription to cDNA, which served as the sequencing template. TCRdb keeps only in-frame clones here, not all; method: immunoSEQ multiplex PCR. This table has more than 200,000 clones, approximately 72% appearing once. Sample treatment: oral pan-JAK inhibitor, 5-10 mg twice daily. The sequencing here drew on CD4+ T cells sorted from blood, taken at approximately week 45, from a patient treated with tofacitinib. The receptor source for this set is a human donor with alopecia areata.

The V and J genes are TRBV29-1 and TRBJ1-2; D not certain. CDR1 SQVTM and CDR2 ANQGSEA come from the germline V gene. Trimming removed 6 bases from V and 4 bases from J, with 12 bases in between. The CDR3 contains 12 residues. The CDR3 DNA is TGCAGCGTGGCAGGAAGGTCCTATGGCTACACCTTC. The encoded protein is CSVAGRSYGYTF.

The chain is built from TRBV30 and TRBJ1-5; D possibly corresponds to TRBD1 (5 bases). The CDR3 totals 13 residues. Trimming left V 4 bases short and J 2 bases short, with 9 bases between. The germline V gene has CDR1 GTSNPN and CDR2 SVGIG (reference sequence). The CDR3: CAWTSGGNQPQHF. The CDR3 DNA follows: TGTGCCTGGACCTCGGGGGGCAATCAGCCCCAGCATTTT.

This clone has just a few counts. The chain links TRBV29-1 to TRBJ1-5, with 9 bases aligning to TRBD1. V shed 6 bases, J shed 6 bases, and the junction held 9 bases outside the gene matches. The CDR3 is 14 amino acids. Per germline, CDR1 SQVTM and CDR2 ANQGSEA. The chain's CDR3 is CSVQTGGGGQPQHF. The CDR3 nucleotides read TGCAGCGTCCAGACAGGGGGAGGAGGTCAGCCCCAGCATTTT.

The V gene is TRBV27, the J gene TRBJ1-1; D ambiguous. The CDR3 consists of 13 residues. The germline CDR1 and CDR2 sequences are MNHEY and SMNVEV (reference sequence). V lost 3 bases and J lost 1, with 6 bases in between. The CDR3 here is CASSFYGNTEAFF. The CDR3 region has the DNA TGTGCCAGCAGTTTTTACGGGAACACTGAAGCTTTCTTT.

A few counts support this clone. The chain joins TRBV27 to TRBJ2-7; D unclear. V was cut by 2 bases and J by 3 bases, with 14 bases left in between. The CDR3 covers 15 residues. CDR1 is MNHEY and CDR2 is SMNVEV in the germline V gene (reference sequence). The CDR3 nucleotides read TGTGCCAGCAGTTTAGGCAGAAAAGACCTCTACGAGCAGTACTTC. It yields the protein CASSLGRKDLYEQYF.

The J gene is TRBJ1-2, the V gene TRBV7-9, with 10 bases matching TRBD1. Germline V gene sequence: CDR1 SEHNR, CDR2 FQNEAQ (reference sequence). The CDR3 loop spans 13 amino acids. Trimming took 4 bases from V and 8 from J; bases not matched to a gene: 4. CDR3 DNA sequence: TGTGCCAGCAGCTCGACAGGGGGCTTGGGCTACACCTTC. It yields the protein CASSSTGGLGYTF.

The rearrangement joins TRBV29-1 to TRBJ1-1; TRBD1 is a possible D gene (6 bases). Germline V gives CDR1 SQVTM, CDR2 ANQGSEA. This CDR3 comprises 14 residues. Trimming pared 7 bases from V and 7 bases from J, leaving 22 bases between. CDR3 sequence reads: CSAKGVGHRLEAFF. CDR3 bases: TGCAGCGCTAAGGGGGTGGGGCACCGCCTTGAAGCTTTCTTT.

The rearrangement joins TRBV6-1 to TRBJ2-5, with 8 bases lining up with TRBD1. The J call is in doubt because the DNA end fits TRBJ2-7 better. The CDR3 runs 14 residues. CDR1 and CDR2 (germline): MNHNS, SASEGT. CDR3 loop: CASSPTGEWAEQYF. The DNA of the CDR3 is TGTGCCAGCAGCCCGACAGGGGAGTGGGCCGAGCAGTACTTC.

V and J are TRBV4-1 and TRBJ2-4; D ambiguous. The germline V gene encodes CDR1 MGHRA and CDR2 YSYEKL. Trimming took 2 bases from V and 0 from J, leaving 5 bases between them. The CDR3 runs 14 residues. CDR3 nucleotide sequence: TGCGCCAGCAGCCAACCAGTAGCCAAAAACATTCAGTACTTC. It is translated as CASSQPVAKNIQYF.

This clone was seen more than once but under ten times. The V gene is TRBV13, the J gene TRBJ1-5, with D maybe TRBD1 (6 bases). This CDR3 is built from 16 residues. Germline V CDR1 and CDR2: PRHDT, FYEKMQ (reference sequence). V was shortened by 0 bases and J by 5 bases, with 14 bases between the two germline ends. The CDR3 nucleotides are TGTGCCAGCAGCTTAGGGAGGCGGGGGGCGCATCAGCCCCAGCATTTT. Amino acid sequence: CASSLGRRGAHQPQHF.

The rearrangement links TRBV5-1 to TRBJ2-7, with D unresolved. There are 13 residues in the CDR3. Trimming removed 2 bases from V and 2 bases from J, with 8 bases in between. Germline V gene sequence: CDR1 SGHRS, CDR2 YFSETQ. CDR3 DNA sequence: TGCGCCAGCAGCTTTGCAGGAGCCTACGAGCAGTACTTC. It translates to CASSFAGAYEQYF.

This clone was counted ten times or more. This chain links TRBV10-1 with TRBJ2-2, with D perhaps given as TRBD1 or TRBD2 (5 bases each). CDR3 length: 15 residues. Germline V gives CDR1 WNHNN, CDR2 SYGVQD (reference sequence). V was shortened by 6 bases and J by 6 bases, with 17 bases between the two germline ends. CDR3 nucleotides: TGCGCCAGCAGCCAACAGGCACTGGGGGCCGGGGAGCTGTTTTTT. It codes for CASSQQALGAGELFF.

Turning to this clone: This CDR3 is also generated by other DNA sequences in the sample. The chain couples TRBV30 to TRBJ2-1; 10 bases map to TRBD2. Germline trimming cut 0 bases from V and 7 bases from J; bases unmatched to any gene: 6. The CDR3 length is 15 residues. Looked up from germline, CDR1 is GTSNPN and CDR2 is SVGIG (reference sequence). The CDR3 sequence: CAWSVGLAGVNEQFF. CDR3 in DNA: TGTGCCTGGAGTGTAGGCCTAGCGGGGGTAAATGAGCAGTTCTTC.

The CDR3 coding sequence is TGCGCCAGCAGCCCACTGGGTGACCGAGACACCGGGGAGCTGTTTTTT. Its translation: CASSPLGDRDTGELFF. The chain uses TRBV4-1 and TRBJ2-2; D is unclear. The CDR3 consists of 16 residues. V lost 4 bases and J 3 bases, leaving 15 bases between the germline ends. CDR1 and CDR2 from the germline V gene are MGHRA and YSYEKL.

The chain combines TRBV29-1 with TRBJ1-1; weak D call: TRBD1 (6 bases). Germline CDR1 reads SQVTM; CDR2 reads ANQGSEA. CDR3 length: 13 amino acids. V shed 2 bases and J shed 4 bases, with 11 bases lying between them. The CDR3 nucleotides are TGCAGCGTTGAAAGGGGGATAGGCACTGAAGCTTTCTTT. Its translation: CSVERGIGTEAFF.

The chain uses TRBV29-1 and TRBJ2-1, with 13 positions matching TRBD2. The CDR3 contains 18 residues. In germline, CDR1 is SQVTM, CDR2 ANQGSEA. CDR3 in amino acids: CRDPGLAGVMSSYNEQFF. DNA for the CDR3: TGCAGAGATCCAGGACTAGCGGGGGTCATGAGCTCCTACAATGAGCAGTTCTTC.

The V call is TRBV29-1, the J call TRBJ2-2; 7 nucleotides align to TRBD1. There are 14 residues in the CDR3. J was trimmed by 3 bases and V by 7 bases; bases with no gene match: 8. In germline, CDR1 is SQVTM, CDR2 ANQGSEA. Here the CDR3 reads CSARDRSYTGELFF. CDR3 DNA sequence: TGCAGCGCACGGGACAGATCCTACACCGGGGAGCTGTTTTTT.

This clone showed up just a few times. The chain employs TRBV29-1 and TRBJ2-5, with a possible D match to TRBD2 (6 bases). The germline V and J ends were trimmed by 3 bases and 6 bases, with 11 bases remaining between them. Germline CDR1 and CDR2: SQVTM and ANQGSEA. The CDR3 spans 12 residues. CDR3 loop: CSVERGSQTQYF. The CDR3 DNA reads as TGCAGCGTTGAGCGGGGATCTCAGACCCAGTACTTC.

V usage is TRBV29-1 and J usage is TRBJ2-7; D unresolved. The V gene's germline CDR1 is SQVTM and CDR2 ANQGSEA. This CDR3 is 12 amino acids long. Trimming pared 3 bases from V and 7 bases from J, leaving 13 bases between. CDR3 nucleotides: TGCAGCGTTGAGGTGGTGGCGCGGGAGCAGTACTTC. It translates to CSVEVVAREQYF.

The chain links TRBV30 to TRBJ1-1; D is undetermined. The CDR3 is 14 amino acids. Trimming took off 2 bases at V and 2 bases at J, with 12 bases between the two ends. CDR1 GTSNPN and CDR2 SVGIG come from the germline V gene (reference sequence). CDR3 DNA: TGTGCCTGGAGTCCTACAGCGAAAAACACTGAAGCTTTCTTT. It yields the protein CAWSPTAKNTEAFF.

This clone was detected a few times. The V and J genes are TRBV5-6 and TRBJ1-4; no clear D. The V end lost 4 bases, the J end lost 10 bases, and 11 bases lay between the germline ends. The CDR3 has 12 amino acids. The germline V gene encodes CDR1 SGHDT and CDR2 YYEEEE. In nucleotides, the CDR3 is TGTGCCAGCAGCCGAACCGGAGGAAAACTGTTTTTT. Its protein is CASSRTGGKLFF.

This chain uses TRBV7-9 with TRBJ2-3; maybe TRBD1 (6 bases). The germline V gene has CDR1 SEHNR and CDR2 FQNEAQ (reference sequence). CDR3 length equals 15 residues. Trimming pared 7 bases from V and 1 base from J, leaving 15 bases between. The CDR3 nucleotides read TGTGCCAGCACGCCAGGGGTCGGGGGCACAGATACGCAGTATTTT. Amino acids: CASTPGVGGTDTQYF.

The V gene is TRBV19, the J gene TRBJ1-1, with 10 bases aligning to TRBD1. Germline V lookup: CDR1 LNHDA, CDR2 SQIVND (reference sequence). The CDR3 runs 14 residues. Trimming at V came to 7 bases and at J to 1 base, leaving 3 bases not matched to a gene. The CDR3 is CASIGTGENTEAFF. CDR3 coding DNA: TGTGCCAGTATAGGGACAGGGGAGAACACTGAAGCTTTCTTT.

The V call is TRBV6-6, the J call TRBJ2-3; D is perhaps TRBD1 (6 bases). This CDR3 comprises 12 residues. Trimming took 6 bases from V and 6 from J, leaving 10 bases between them. Germline CDR1 and CDR2: MNHNY and SVGAGI (reference sequence). CDR3 nucleotide sequence: TGTGCCAGCAGCTATACAGGGGATACGCAGTATTTT. Translated: CASSYTGDTQYF.